This is a list of T cell receptor beta chains from one sample in a study of beta chain features in type 1 diabetes. Assay: immunoSEQ multiplex PCR; the TCRdb copy retains only in-frame clones and omits some. Among over 120,000 clones listed, around a tenth were seen once. The specimen was central memory CD4+ T cells from blood. These receptors were obtained from a man between 18 and 29 years old in good health. CDR3s include the opening cysteine and the closing phenylalanine or tryptophan. Fields, in order: D gene, clone size, J gene, V gene, CDR3 protein, CDR3 DNA. The D gene is left open where the match is weak. Clone sizes are given selectively: once, few, many, or a class where the clone is expanded.

>TRBD1|few|TRBJ2-7|TRBV11-2
CASSQGQGRSYEQYF
TGTGCCAGCAGCCAAGGACAGGGCCGGTCCTACGAGCAGTACTTC
>NA|NA|TRBJ1-2|TRBV11-2
CASSLAGTKSGYTF
TGTGCCAGCAGCTTAGCCGGGACAAAGTCTGGCTACACCTTC
>NA|few|TRBJ1-3|TRBV7-9
CASSFGQSGNTIYF
TGTGCCAGCAGCTTCGGACAGAGTGGAAACACCATATATTTT
>NA|few|TRBJ1-4|TRBV7-6
CASSSDSTTNEKLFF
TGTGCCAGCAGCTCCGACAGCACAACTAATGAAAAACTGTTTTTT
>NA|NA|TRBJ2-1|TRBV9
CASSVYDYLLDEQFF
TGTGCCAGCAGCGTCTATGACTACCTTCTGGATGAGCAGTTCTTC
>NA|NA|TRBJ1-2|TRBV14
CASSQDLGQPFGYTF
TGTGCCAGCAGCCAAGATCTCGGACAGCCATTTGGCTACACCTTC
>TRBD1|few|TRBJ2-7|TRBV5-6
CASSLPGQGTYEQYF
TGTGCCAGCAGCTTGCCGGGACAGGGAACCTACGAGCAGTACTTC
>NA|NA|TRBJ1-6|TRBV7-2
CASSPTGSPYSPLHF
TGTGCCAGCAGCCCTACGGGGAGTCCCTATTCACCCCTCCACTTT
>TRBD1|NA|TRBJ2-7|TRBV18
CASSPDRGIFYEQYF
TGTGCCAGCTCACCGGACAGGGGGATATTCTACGAGCAGTACTTC
>TRBD1|few|TRBJ2-5|TRBV14
CASSRQGATSQETQYF
TGTGCCAGCAGTCGCCAGGGGGCGACATCCCAAGAGACCCAGTACTTC
>NA|NA|TRBJ1-6|TRBV5-4
CASSRGGEVSPLHF
TGTGCCAGCAGCAGGGGCGGTGAAGTTTCACCCCTCCACTTT
>NA|NA|TRBJ2-5|TRBV4-3
CASSQDGTSEETQYF
TGCGCCAGCAGCCAAGACGGGACTTCTGAAGAGACCCAGTACTTC
>TRBD1|few|TRBJ1-6|TRBV30
CAWSVLGTGVSPLHF
TGTGCCTGGAGTGTACTGGGGACAGGGGTTTCACCCCTCCACTTT
>NA|NA|TRBJ1-2|TRBV5-6
CASSLGDSGYGYTF
TGTGCCAGCAGCTTAGGAGACAGTGGCTATGGCTACACCTTC
>NA|few|TRBJ1-1|TRBV9
CASSVDSETEAFF
TGTGCCAGCAGCGTGGACAGCGAGACTGAAGCTTTCTTT
>TRBD1|NA|TRBJ2-5|TRBV7-6
CASSSTSGQGRETQYF
TGTGCCAGCAGCTCCACTTCGGGACAGGGAAGAGAGACCCAGTACTTC
>NA|NA|TRBJ2-5|TRBV6-6
CASSYSGAETQYF
TGTGCCAGCAGTTACTCGGGAGCGGAGACCCAGTACTTC
>TRBD1|few|TRBJ1-1|TRBV5-8
CASSLTGGGTEAFF
TGTGCCAGCAGCTTGACAGGGGGCGGCACTGAAGCTTTCTTT
>NA|NA|TRBJ1-4|TRBV13
CASSSDRGEKLFF
TGTGCCAGCAGCTCGGACAGAGGTGAAAAACTGTTTTTT
>TRBD1|few|TRBJ1-5|TRBV7-9
CASSPGQGGQPQHF
TGTGCCAGCAGCCCAGGACAGGGGGGTCAGCCCCAGCATTTT
>NA|NA|TRBJ2-3|TRBV5-4
CASSQELQRSTDTQYF
TGTGCCAGCAGCCAAGAGCTCCAGCGGTCCACAGATACGCAGTATTTT
>NA|NA|TRBJ1-1|TRBV5-1
CASSLDQGEAFF
TGCGCCAGCAGCTTGGATCAGGGTGAAGCTTTCTTT
>NA|few|TRBJ2-3|TRBV7-2
CASSLRGSRGDTQYF
TGTGCCAGCAGCTTAAGGGGATCCCGAGGAGATACGCAGTATTTT
>TRBD2|NA|TRBJ2-5|TRBV10-1
CASSESSGGMETQYF
TGCGCCAGCAGTGAGTCCAGCGGGGGTATGGAGACCCAGTACTTC
>NA|few|TRBJ2-5|TRBV15
CATSRDSETQYF
TGTGCCACCAGCAGAGACTCGGAGACCCAGTACTTC
>NA|few|TRBJ1-4|TRBV28
CASHNGQGANEKLFF
TGTGCCAGCCATAACGGACAAGGTGCTAATGAAAAACTGTTTTTT
>NA|NA|TRBJ2-6|TRBV7-6
CASSLRWSGDSGANVLTF
TGTGCCAGCAGCTTAAGATGGTCGGGAGACTCTGGGGCCAACGTCCTGACTTTC
>TRBD2|few|TRBJ2-1|TRBV4-3
CASSQELAGDYNEQFF
TGCGCCAGCAGCCAAGAGCTAGCGGGGGATTACAATGAGCAGTTCTTC
>TRBD1|few|TRBJ2-4|TRBV19
CASSTLGTGNIQYF
TGTGCCAGTAGTACATTGGGGACAGGAAACATTCAGTACTTC
>TRBD1|few|TRBJ1-4|TRBV4-2
CASSQDRFRGHTNEKLFF
TGTGCCAGCAGCCAAGATCGATTCAGGGGGCACACTAATGAAAAACTGTTTTTT
>TRBD2|NA|TRBJ2-7|TRBV7-2
CASSLAGLAGEQYF
TGTGCCAGCAGCTTAGCAGGACTAGCGGGCGAGCAGTACTTC
>NA|few|TRBJ2-7|TRBV11-2
CASSPNRYEQYF
TGTGCCAGCAGCCCTAACCGCTACGAGCAGTACTTC
>NA|few|TRBJ1-6|TRBV7-6
CASSYSGGVDSPLHF
TGTGCCAGCAGTTATTCCGGGGGTGTCGATTCACCCCTCCACTTT
>TRBD2|few|TRBJ2-1|TRBV7-2
CASSYRTKRGGTYNEQFF
TGTGCCAGCAGCTACAGGACAAAGCGGGGGGGCACCTACAATGAGCAGTTCTTC
>NA|NA|TRBJ2-1|TRBV11-3
CASSLEPGLEQFF
TGTGCCAGCAGCTTAGAACCGGGATTAGAGCAGTTCTTC
>TRBD2|NA|TRBJ2-5|TRBV28
CASGSGGRETQYF
TGTGCCAGCGGAAGCGGGGGTCGGGAGACCCAGTACTTC
>TRBD1|few|TRBJ2-4|TRBV27
CASSGGQTLAKNIQYF
TGTGCCAGCAGTGGGGGACAGACACTAGCCAAAAACATTCAGTACTTC
>TRBD1|few|TRBJ1-6|TRBV11-2
CASSQETGGGKINSPLHF
TGTGCCAGCAGCCAAGAGACAGGGGGCGGAAAGATTAATTCACCCCTCCACTTT
>NA|few|TRBJ2-3|TRBV5-1
CASSTGSTDTQYF
TGCGCCAGCTCCACAGGGAGCACAGATACGCAGTATTTT
>NA|NA|TRBJ2-1|TRBV30
CAWTNAGSSYNEQFF
TGTGCCTGGACCAATGCGGGGAGCTCCTACAATGAGCAGTTCTTC
>NA|NA|TRBJ2-6|TRBV2
CANTGTGANVLTF
TGTGCCAACACAGGGACCGGGGCCAACGTCCTGACTTTC
>TRBD2|NA|TRBJ2-1|TRBV7-8
CASSLVAGGLFNEQFF
TGTGCCAGCAGCTTAGTAGCGGGGGGGCTTTTCAATGAGCAGTTCTTC
>NA|NA|TRBJ1-1|TRBV7-2
CASSLQTGNTEAFF
TGTGCCAGCAGCTTACAAACAGGAAACACTGAAGCTTTCTTT
>NA|many|TRBJ2-2|TRBV7-9
CASSAGVSGELFF
TGTGCCAGCAGCGCCGGGGTATCCGGGGAGCTGTTTTTT
>TRBD1|NA|TRBJ2-1|TRBV7-9
CASSYPGTGGYEQFF
TGTGCCAGCAGCTACCCCGGGACAGGGGGCTATGAGCAGTTCTTC